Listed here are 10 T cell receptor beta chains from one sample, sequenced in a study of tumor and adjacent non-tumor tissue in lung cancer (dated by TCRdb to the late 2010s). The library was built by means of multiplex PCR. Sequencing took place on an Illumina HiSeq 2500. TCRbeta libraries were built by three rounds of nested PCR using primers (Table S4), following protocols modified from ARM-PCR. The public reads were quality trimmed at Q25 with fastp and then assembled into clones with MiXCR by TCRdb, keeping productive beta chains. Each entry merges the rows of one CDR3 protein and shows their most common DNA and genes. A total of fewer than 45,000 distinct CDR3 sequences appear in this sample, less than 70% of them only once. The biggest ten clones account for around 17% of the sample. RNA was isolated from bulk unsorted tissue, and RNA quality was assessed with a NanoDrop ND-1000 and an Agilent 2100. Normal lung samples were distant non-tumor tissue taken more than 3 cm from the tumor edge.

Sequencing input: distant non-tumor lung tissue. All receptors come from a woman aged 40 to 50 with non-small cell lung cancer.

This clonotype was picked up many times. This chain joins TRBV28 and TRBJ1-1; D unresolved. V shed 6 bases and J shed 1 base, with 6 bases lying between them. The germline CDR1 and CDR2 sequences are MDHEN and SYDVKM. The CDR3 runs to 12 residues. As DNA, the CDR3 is TGTGCCAGCAGGCAGAGGAACACTGAAGCTTTCTTT. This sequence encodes CASRQRNTEAFF.

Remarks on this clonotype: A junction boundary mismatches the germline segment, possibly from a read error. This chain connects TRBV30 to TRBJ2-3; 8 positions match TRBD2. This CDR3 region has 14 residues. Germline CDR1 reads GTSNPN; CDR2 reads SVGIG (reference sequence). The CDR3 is CALSGPREADAQYF. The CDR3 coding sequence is TGTGCCTTGAGTGGGCCGCGGGAGGCAGATGCGCAGTATTTT. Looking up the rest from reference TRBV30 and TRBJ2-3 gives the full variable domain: SQTIHQWPATLVQPVGSPLSLECTVEGTSNPNLYWYRQAAGRGLQLLFYSVGIGQISSEVPQNLSASRPQDRQFILSSKKLLLSDSGFYLCALSGPREADAQYFGPGTRLTVL.

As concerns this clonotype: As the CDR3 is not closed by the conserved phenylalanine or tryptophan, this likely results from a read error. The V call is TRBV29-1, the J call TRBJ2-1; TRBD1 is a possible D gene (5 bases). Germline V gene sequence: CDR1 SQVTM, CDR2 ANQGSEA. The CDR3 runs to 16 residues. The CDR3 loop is CSVEGSGWEGHNVQFL. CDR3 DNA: TGCAGCGTTGAAGGGTCAGGCTGGGAAGGACACAATGTGCAGTTCCTC.

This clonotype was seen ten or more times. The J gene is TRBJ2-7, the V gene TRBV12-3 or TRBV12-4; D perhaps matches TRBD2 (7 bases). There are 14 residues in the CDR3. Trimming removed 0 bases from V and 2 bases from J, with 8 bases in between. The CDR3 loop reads CASSLAGGPYEQYF. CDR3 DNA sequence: TGTGCCAGCAGTTTAGCGGGGGGGCCCTACGAGCAGTACTTC.

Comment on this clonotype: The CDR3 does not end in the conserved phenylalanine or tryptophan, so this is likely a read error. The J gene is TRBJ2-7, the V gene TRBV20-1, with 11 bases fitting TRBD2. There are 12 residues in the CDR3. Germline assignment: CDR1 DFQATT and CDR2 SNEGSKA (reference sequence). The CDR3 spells CSPSGGLHEQYY. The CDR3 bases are TGCAGTCCTAGCGGGGGGCTTCACGAGCAGTACTAC.

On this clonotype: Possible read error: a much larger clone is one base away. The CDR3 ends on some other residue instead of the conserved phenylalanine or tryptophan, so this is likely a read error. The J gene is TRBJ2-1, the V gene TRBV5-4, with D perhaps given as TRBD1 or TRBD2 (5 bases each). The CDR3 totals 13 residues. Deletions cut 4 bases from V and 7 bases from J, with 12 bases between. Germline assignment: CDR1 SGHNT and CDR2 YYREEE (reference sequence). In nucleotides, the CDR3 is TGTGCCAGCAGCCCCGGGACCCAAAATGAGCAGTTCTTA. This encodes CASSPGTQNEQFL.

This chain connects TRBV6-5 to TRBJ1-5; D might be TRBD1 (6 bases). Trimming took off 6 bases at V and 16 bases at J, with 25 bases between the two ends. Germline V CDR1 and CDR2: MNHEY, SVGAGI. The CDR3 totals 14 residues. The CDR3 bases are TGTGCCAGCAGCCGAGGGGTGAGCGGACAGCTCCAACATTTT. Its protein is CASSRGVSGQLQHF.

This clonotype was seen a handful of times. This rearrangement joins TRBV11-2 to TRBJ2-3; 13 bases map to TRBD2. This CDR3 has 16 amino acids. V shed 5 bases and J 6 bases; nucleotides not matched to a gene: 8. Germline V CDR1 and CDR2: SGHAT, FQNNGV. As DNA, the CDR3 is TGTGCCAGCAGCCCCAAGACTAGCGGGGGGCTGGATACGCAGTATTTT. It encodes CASSPKTSGGLDTQYF.

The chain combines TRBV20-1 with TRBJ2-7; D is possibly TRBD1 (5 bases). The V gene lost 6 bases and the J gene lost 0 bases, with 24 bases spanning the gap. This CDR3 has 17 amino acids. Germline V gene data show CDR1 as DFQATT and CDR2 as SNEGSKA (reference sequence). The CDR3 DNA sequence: TGCAGTGCCTACCGCGACAGCTTGGGGCTAGACTCCTACGAGCAGTACTTC. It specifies CSAYRDSLGLDSYEQYF.

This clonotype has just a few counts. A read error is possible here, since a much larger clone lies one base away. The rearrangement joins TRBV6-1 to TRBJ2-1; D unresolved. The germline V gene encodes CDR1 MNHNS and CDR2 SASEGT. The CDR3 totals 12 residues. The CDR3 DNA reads TGTGCCAGCACCGCGGCATACAATGAGCGGTTCTTC. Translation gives CASTAAYNERFF.